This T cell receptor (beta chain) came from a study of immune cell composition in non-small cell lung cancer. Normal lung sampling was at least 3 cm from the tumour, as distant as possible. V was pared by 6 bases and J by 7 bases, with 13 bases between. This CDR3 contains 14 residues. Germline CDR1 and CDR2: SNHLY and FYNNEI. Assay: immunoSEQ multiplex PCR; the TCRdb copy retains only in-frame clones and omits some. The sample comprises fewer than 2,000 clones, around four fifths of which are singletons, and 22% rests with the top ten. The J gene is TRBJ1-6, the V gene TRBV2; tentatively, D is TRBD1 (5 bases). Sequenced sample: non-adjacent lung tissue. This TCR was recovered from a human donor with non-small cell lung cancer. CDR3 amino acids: CASRSRGGNSPLHF. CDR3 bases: TGTGCCAGCAGGTCGCGGGGGGGGAATTCACCCCTCCACTTT.